This T cell receptor (beta chain) was identified in a study of blood T cell repertoires in COVID-19. As for the study in general: Acute and convalescent COVID-19 samples came from the United States, Italy and Spain. Nucleic acid was either cDNA or gDNA, and it came from T cells, B-cell-depleted T cells, or PBMCs.

The V segment lost 5 bases and the J segment 6 bases; nucleotides outside the gene matches: 14. The CDR3 loop spans 16 amino acids. The germline gives CDR1 MNHEY, CDR2 SMNVEV (reference sequence). Clones were sequenced by immunoSEQ multiplex PCR, and TCRdb holds only the in-frame ones, with some missing. The sample records about 110,000 clones, roughly four fifths being singletons. In its sample, this clone was seen a few times. The chain employs TRBV27 and TRBJ2-7; 9 bases are a match to TRBD2. This TCR derives from a woman in her 70s with acute or convalescent COVID-19. Input material: peripheral blood. The CDR3 DNA reads TGTGCCAGCAGTCCCCAGCCTCCTAGCGGGAACTCCGAGCAGTACTTC. It yields the protein CASSPQPPSGNSEQYF.